This TCR beta chain was identified in a study of human T cells and chemical hapten exposure (dated by TCRdb to the early 2020s). In the study overall: Libraries were combined into a pool for sequencing, and differences in TCR yield between samples came mainly from small differences in library volumes within the pool. From each blood RNA sample, both TCR alpha and TCR beta chains were sequenced. The study tracked peripheral blood TCR repertoire changes in vivo during primary and secondary sensitization to the hapten diphenylcyclopropenone (DPC) in alopecia patients.

Concerning this clonotype itself: There is no known antigen for this receptor. Qualities for individual bases were not recorded, and no much larger clone is one base off.

Library preparation was by 5' RACE. Sequencing used an Illumina MiSeq. Library preparation attached unique molecular identifiers to individual cDNA molecules for quantitative, reproducible TCR counting. Turning to the authors' computational methods: The median number of TCRs per sample was some 100,000, ranging from roughly 20,000 to 690,600. The Decombinator software suite was used to annotate V, J and CDR3 in the TCR reads. To make PS versus PT1 abundance plots, every sample was subsampled to the same number of TCRs (28,000). TCRs were defined as expanded if absent before sensitization and observed at least eight times at the 2-week time point. The raw public data were reprocessed by TCRdb itself: fastp quality trimming at Q25, MiXCR clonotype calling, in-frame beta chains only. Each entry merges the rows of one CDR3 protein and shows their most common DNA and genes. The V and J calls follow TCRdb's processing rather than the paper's. The sample table lists about 81,000 distinct CDR3 sequences, roughly 15% of them with a count of one. The top ten constitute 6.8% of the sample.

Total RNA was extracted from unfractionated whole blood that had been collected in Tempus Blood RNA tubes. About 5 healthy volunteers served as TCR sequencing controls and were bled at day 0, 2 weeks and 6 weeks. Taken from the germline V gene, the CDR1 and CDR2 loops are SQVTM and ANQGSEA. V drops 6 bases and J drops 5 bases, leaving 19 bases in between. From the cysteine up to the phenylalanine, the CDR3 has a length of 14 residues. This entry keeps only the CDR3 DNA: 42 bases, framed from base 1. Points the paper makes about the study in general: DPC sensitization did not change the number of TCRs with a frequency above 1 in 1000, and there was no evidence of changes in global repertoire structure. Repeated subsampling changed both the strength of the expansion versus patch-test correlation and the threshold at which the correlation became significant.

The V and J segments used are TRBV29-1 and TRBJ1-2; a tentative D match to TRBD1 spans 6 bases. This clonotype was sampled from a female donor in good health. CDR3 reads: CSVDKLTGYYGYTF. The DNA reads TGCAGCGTGGATAAATTAACAGGGTATTATGGCTACACCTTC.